Presented here are 15 T cell receptor beta chains from one specimen sequenced in a study of cytomegalovirus exposure and HLA in healthy donors (dated by TCRdb to the late 2010s). Receptor amplification or capture employed the immunoSEQ multiplex PCR assay. A mixture of 60 forward primers for TCR Vbeta segments and 13 reverse primers for TCR Jbeta segments was used in the multiplex PCR. The clones in this table, taken by TCRdb from immuneACCESS, are in-frame only. Not every clone is retained; where verified, under half of the shortfall comes from an unresolved V gene, and the cause of the rest is unknown. For this sample there are over 150,000 clones; 60% to 80% appear just once. In total, the top ten clones hold around 14% of the sample. The sample comprised PBMCs. The origin of the receptors is a woman in her forties or fifties in good health and CMV-seropositive.

V usage is TRBV5-4 and J usage is TRBJ1-1, with a weak D call TRBD1 (5 bases). The CDR3 spans 12 residues. CDR1 and CDR2 from the germline V gene are SGHNT and YYREEE (reference sequence). Trimming shortened V by 4 bases and J by 11 bases, and 15 bases separated the two germline ends. This CDR3 reads CASSIQGGMAFF. CDR3 coding DNA: TGTGCCAGCAGCATCCAGGGAGGAATGGCTTTCTTT.

CDR3 DNA: TGTGCCAGCAGCGTAGCTACAGGGTACCAAGAGACCCAGTACTTC. Amino acids: CASSVATGYQETQYF. This chain uses TRBV9 with TRBJ2-5; D is possibly TRBD1 (6 bases). CDR1 and CDR2 from the germline V gene are SGDLS and YYNGEE. Trimming shortened V by 0 bases and J by 0 bases, and 9 bases separated the two germline ends. CDR3 length: 15 residues.

Comment on this clone: Mismatch with germline at one junction end may stem from a read error. J is TRBJ1-6 and V is TRBV5-4; TRBD1 matches 9 bases. Germline loops: CDR1 SGHNT, CDR2 YYREEE (reference sequence). The CDR3 is 17 residues long. CDR3 in amino acids: CASSFVPRGQGSSPIHF. CDR3 sequence (DNA): TGTGCCAGCAGTTTCGTCCCCCGGGGACAGGGTAGTTCACCCATCCACTTT.

This chain uses TRBV6-7 with TRBJ1-2, with a tentative D call TRBD1 (5 bases). TRBV6-7 belongs to the ORF category, with a function that is uncertain. The CDR3 is 15 residues long. The V and J ends lost 0 bases and 4 bases respectively, with 12 bases between them. This chain's CDR3 is CASSYSPGGGYGYTF. The CDR3, as DNA: TGTGCCAGCAGTTACTCCCCCGGGGGGGGCTATGGCTACACCTTC.

The rearrangement joins TRBV29-1 to TRBJ1-1, with 7 positions matching TRBD1. The CDR3 is 11 amino acids. Germline CDR1 reads SQVTM; CDR2 reads ANQGSEA. J lost 6 bases, V lost 6 bases, and 4 bases had no gene match. CDR3 sequence: CSVTGRAEAFF. CDR3 DNA sequence: TGCAGCGTGACAGGGCGGGCTGAAGCTTTCTTT.

V is TRBV6-1 and J is TRBJ2-4; tentatively, D is TRBD1 (6 bases). Trimming removed 10 bases from V and 1 base from J, with 11 bases in between. The V gene's germline CDR1 is MNHNS and CDR2 SASEGT. This CDR3 has 13 residues. The CDR3 bases are TGTGCCACCGACGGACAGGCCAAAAACATTCAGTACTTC. Protein product: CATDGQAKNIQYF.

In its sample, this clone was seen a few times. Here the CDR3 reads CASSPGHVYSNQPQHF. CDR3 nucleotide sequence: TGTGCCAGCAGCCCGGGACACGTCTATAGCAATCAGCCCCAGCATTTT. The chain employs TRBV21-1 and TRBJ1-5; the DNA was not compared with TRBD1, the D call given in the table. TRBV21-1 is a pseudogene locus. The CDR3 is made up of 16 amino acids.

The rearrangement links TRBV9 to TRBJ2-3, with 11 bases that match TRBD2. The germline V gene has CDR1 SGDLS and CDR2 YYNGEE. With V trimmed by 1 base and J by 5 bases, 6 bases remained unmatched. The CDR3 extends over 16 amino acids. CDR3 bases: TGTGCCAGCAGCGTACTAGCGGGGGGCTCGGGAGATACGCAGTATTTT. It encodes CASSVLAGGSGDTQYF.

The CDR3 sequence: CASNRGPGYGYTF. The CDR3 nucleotides read TGTGCCAGCAACAGGGGGCCAGGCTATGGCTACACCTTC. V gene TRBV6-1 combines with J gene TRBJ1-2; 9 bases are a match to TRBD1. Per the germline V gene, CDR1 is MNHNS and CDR2 is SASEGT. Trimming removed 7 bases from V and 4 bases from J; junction bases left unmatched: 4. This CDR3 has 13 residues.

The rearrangement joins TRBV7-9 to TRBJ2-3, with TRBD2 identical over 11 bases. The CDR3 consists of 17 residues. Germline V lookup: CDR1 SEHNR, CDR2 FQNEAQ (reference sequence). Trimming took 1 base from V and 0 from J; bases not matched to a gene: 3. The CDR3 nucleotides are TGTGCCAGCAGCTTAGGGACTAGCGGGCAAAGCACAGATACGCAGTATTTT. Its translation: CASSLGTSGQSTDTQYF.

This chain links TRBV5-1 with TRBJ2-1; tentatively, D is TRBD2 (7 bases). The CDR3 contains 18 residues. V was shortened by 0 bases and J by 3 bases, with 19 bases between the two germline ends. Germline CDR1 reads SGHRS; CDR2 reads YFSETQ. CDR3 DNA: TGCGCCAGCAGCTTGGGAGGGAGGGGGGCCCTTTACTACAATGAGCAGTTCTTC. This sequence encodes CASSLGGRGALYYNEQFF.

The CDR3 nucleotides read TGTGCCAGTTCCGGTACCTACAATGAGCAGTTCTTC. Amino acids: CASSGTYNEQFF. V usage is TRBV5-4 and J usage is TRBJ2-1, with D unclear. This CDR3 is built from 12 residues. With 8 bases removed from V and 2 bases from J, the gap between germline ends came to 8 bases. Per the germline V gene, CDR1 is SGHNT and CDR2 is YYREEE (reference sequence).

This chain joins TRBV11-1 and TRBJ2-3, with D uncertain. The CDR3 consists of 13 residues. Trimming stripped 3 bases from V and 4 bases from J, with 8 bases between. Germline V lookup: CDR1 SGHAT, CDR2 FQDESV (reference sequence). DNA of the CDR3: TGTGCCAGCAGCTTCTCAGGCTCAGATACGCAGTATTTT. Amino acids: CASSFSGSDTQYF.

This clone occurred a few times. The V call is TRBV25-1, the J call TRBJ1-5, with 7 bases matching TRBD1. The germline V gene has CDR1 MGHDK and CDR2 SYGVNS. The V segment lost 5 bases and the J segment 7 bases; nucleotides outside the gene matches: 11. The CDR3 extends over 15 amino acids. In DNA, the CDR3 is TGTGCCAGCAGTTTGGTAGACAGGGCTATGCAGCCCCAGCATTTT. Translating gives CASSLVDRAMQPQHF.

This sequence joins TRBV4-2 and TRBJ2-4; TRBD2 agrees at 9 bases. CDR1 and CDR2 from the germline V gene are LGHNA and YNFKEQ. V was clipped by 1 base and J by 0 bases; unmatched bases: 10. CDR3 length: 19 residues. The CDR3 loop is CASSQVVSGGLQAKNIQYF. As DNA, the CDR3 is TGTGCCAGCAGCCAAGTCGTTAGCGGGGGACTTCAAGCCAAAAACATTCAGTACTTC.